The rows below give T cell receptor beta chains drawn from one sample of a study of T-cell reconstitution after alpha-beta-depleted transplantation in children. MiXCR was run by TCRdb on the PCR reads, yielding one entry per CDR3 protein. Counted here are 500,000 to 650,000 distinct CDR3 sequences, under 15% occurring once; the ten biggest clones make up 2% to 2.5%. This sample comprised PBMCs, mostly from graft donor cells, obtained 360 days after TCRalphabeta/CD19-depleted stem cell transplant. The receptors here all came from a male patient between 10 and 17 years old who had a stem cell transplant for acute myeloid leukemia, so the T cells may come from the graft donor. Both conserved end residues are part of each CDR3. Fields, in order: V gene, D gene, J gene, clone size, CDR3 protein, CDR3 DNA. The D gene is left open where the match is weak. The listing skips clone size in some rows; elsewhere it reads once, few, many or a size class.

v_call: TRBV28; d_call: TRBD1; j_call: TRBJ1-2; clone_size: few; cdr3_aa: CASIRTGGGYTF; cdr3_nt: TGTGCCAGCATCAGGACAGGGGGAGGCTACACCTTC
v_call: TRBV7-2; d_call: -; j_call: TRBJ2-7; clone_size: -; cdr3_aa: CQQPGRPPIYYSYEQYF; cdr3_nt: TGCCAGCAGCCAGGACGACCTCCTATATATTACTCCTACGAGCAGTACTTC
v_call: TRBV25-1; d_call: TRBD1; j_call: TRBJ2-2; clone_size: few; cdr3_aa: CASRSQGEVGELFF; cdr3_nt: TGTGCCAGCAGGTCGCAGGGGGAAGTCGGGGAGCTGTTTTTT
v_call: TRBV9; d_call: -; j_call: TRBJ2-1; clone_size: many; cdr3_aa: CASSPRLGEQFF; cdr3_nt: TGTGCCAGCAGCCCTCGGTTGGGTGAGCAGTTCTTC
v_call: TRBV20-1; d_call: TRBD2; j_call: TRBJ2-6; clone_size: -; cdr3_aa: CSARDGRTSGRQYYSGANVLTF; cdr3_nt: TGCAGTGCTAGAGATGGGCGGACTAGCGGGAGGCAATATTACTCTGGGGCCAACGTCCTGACTTTC
v_call: TRBV28; d_call: -; j_call: TRBJ2-1; clone_size: many; cdr3_aa: CASSLAGSWVNEQFF; cdr3_nt: TGTGCCAGCAGTTTAGCAGGATCGTGGGTTAATGAGCAGTTCTTC
v_call: TRBV5-1; d_call: -; j_call: TRBJ2-1; clone_size: many; cdr3_aa: CASSLPGPLDYNEQFF; cdr3_nt: TGCGCCAGCAGCTTGCCGGGGCCCCTCGATTACAATGAGCAGTTCTTC
v_call: TRBV4-3; d_call: -; j_call: TRBJ2-3; clone_size: -; cdr3_aa: CASSPRAMPSTDTQYF; cdr3_nt: TGCGCCAGCAGCCCGAGAGCGATGCCTAGCACAGATACGCAGTATTTT
v_call: TRBV4-3; d_call: TRBD2; j_call: TRBJ2-7; clone_size: -; cdr3_aa: CASSLSTSGTYEQYF; cdr3_nt: TGCGCCAGCAGCCTTTCGACTAGCGGAACCTACGAGCAGTACTTC
v_call: TRBV5-5; d_call: TRBD1; j_call: TRBJ2-7; clone_size: -; cdr3_aa: CASARDSFSYEQYF; cdr3_nt: TGTGCCAGTGCCAGGGACAGTTTCTCCTACGAGCAGTACTTC
v_call: TRBV27; d_call: -; j_call: TRBJ2-1; clone_size: few; cdr3_aa: CASSLLDRHEQFF; cdr3_nt: TGTGCCAGCAGTTTACTAGATCGACATGAGCAGTTCTTC
v_call: TRBV20-1; d_call: TRBD1; j_call: TRBJ1-2; clone_size: -; cdr3_aa: CSASRGTGKHGYTF; cdr3_nt: TGCAGTGCTAGTAGAGGGACAGGGAAGCATGGCTACACCTTC
v_call: TRBV11-2; d_call: TRBD2; j_call: TRBJ2-3; clone_size: -; cdr3_aa: CASSPRRLAGLGDTQYF; cdr3_nt: TGTGCCAGCAGCCCCAGACGATTAGCGGGGTTGGGGGATACGCAGTATTTT
v_call: TRBV18; d_call: -; j_call: TRBJ2-2; clone_size: -; cdr3_aa: CASSPQGRRTGELFF; cdr3_nt: TGTGCCAGCTCACCACAGGGAAGGAGGACCGGGGAGCTGTTTTTT
v_call: TRBV28; d_call: TRBD2; j_call: TRBJ2-3; clone_size: few; cdr3_aa: CASSDQTSGRLSTDTQYF; cdr3_nt: TGTGCCAGCAGTGACCAAACTAGCGGGCGATTAAGCACAGATACGCAGTATTTT
v_call: TRBV20-1; d_call: -; j_call: TRBJ2-4; clone_size: few; cdr3_aa: CSARVVDIQYF; cdr3_nt: TGCAGTGCCCGGGTCGTGGACATTCAGTACTTC
v_call: TRBV6-5; d_call: TRBD2; j_call: TRBJ2-3; clone_size: few; cdr3_aa: CASSYSSTSGPTDTQYF; cdr3_nt: TGTGCCAGCAGTTACTCGAGTACTAGCGGGCCCACAGATACGCAGTATTTT
v_call: TRBV12-3/TRBV12-4; d_call: -; j_call: TRBJ2-3; clone_size: -; cdr3_aa: CASNSGSLFTDTQYF; cdr3_nt: TGTGCCAGCAACTCGGGGTCACTCTTCACAGATACGCAGTATTTT
v_call: TRBV20-1; d_call: -; j_call: TRBJ2-1; clone_size: -; cdr3_aa: CSARDWLAPDSYNEQFF; cdr3_nt: TGCAGTGCTAGAGATTGGCTAGCGCCCGACTCCTACAATGAGCAGTTCTTC
v_call: TRBV2; d_call: -; j_call: TRBJ2-3; clone_size: few; cdr3_aa: CASTSAVFTQYF; cdr3_nt: TGTGCCAGCACCTCGGCAGTTTTCACGCAGTATTTT
v_call: TRBV29-1; d_call: -; j_call: TRBJ2-2; clone_size: few; cdr3_aa: CSVDRGAGELFF; cdr3_nt: TGCAGCGTTGATAGGGGGGCCGGGGAGCTGTTTTTT
v_call: TRBV5-8; d_call: -; j_call: TRBJ2-1; clone_size: few; cdr3_aa: CASSVGPVGDEQFF; cdr3_nt: TGTGCCAGCAGCGTCGGCCCTGTTGGGGATGAGCAGTTCTTC
v_call: TRBV7-2; d_call: TRBD2; j_call: TRBJ2-7; clone_size: few; cdr3_aa: CASSLVPGTRYYEQYF; cdr3_nt: TGTGCCAGCAGCTTAGTCCCCGGGACTAGATACTACGAGCAGTACTTC
v_call: TRBV7-8; d_call: -; j_call: TRBJ2-1; clone_size: -; cdr3_aa: CASSVTFSSYNEQFF; cdr3_nt: TGTGCCAGCAGCGTGACCTTCAGCTCCTACAATGAGCAGTTCTTC
v_call: TRBV5-1; d_call: TRBD2; j_call: TRBJ2-7; clone_size: -; cdr3_aa: CASSLAPSGNYEQYF; cdr3_nt: TGCGCCAGCAGCTTAGCACCTAGCGGGAACTACGAGCAGTACTTC
v_call: TRBV12-3/TRBV12-4; d_call: -; j_call: TRBJ2-5; clone_size: few; cdr3_aa: CASSLTGAGETQYF; cdr3_nt: TGTGCCAGCAGTTTAACGGGGGCGGGAGAGACCCAGTACTTC
v_call: TRBV20-1; d_call: -; j_call: TRBJ2-1; clone_size: -; cdr3_aa: CSARLAGQYSYNEQFF; cdr3_nt: TGCAGTGCTAGGCTCGCCGGACAGTATTCCTACAATGAGCAGTTCTTC
v_call: TRBV5-1; d_call: -; j_call: TRBJ1-2; clone_size: -; cdr3_aa: CASSPAGSGGYTF; cdr3_nt: TGCGCCAGCAGCCCAGCAGGTTCGGGCGGCTACACCTTC
v_call: TRBV28; d_call: -; j_call: TRBJ1-2; clone_size: many; cdr3_aa: CASNTDRGYTF; cdr3_nt: TGTGCCAGCAACACGGACAGAGGCTACACCTTC
v_call: TRBV30; d_call: -; j_call: TRBJ2-1; clone_size: -; cdr3_aa: CACKVLSSYNEQFF; cdr3_nt: TGTGCCTGCAAAGTTCTGAGCTCCTACAATGAGCAGTTCTTC
v_call: TRBV14; d_call: TRBD2; j_call: TRBJ2-7; clone_size: once; cdr3_aa: CASSQDPSGRVTYERYF; cdr3_nt: TGTGCCAGCAGCCAAGACCCTAGCGGGAGGGTAACCTACGAGCGGTACTTC
v_call: TRBV10-3; d_call: -; j_call: TRBJ2-1; clone_size: few; cdr3_aa: CAISVRGLYNEQFF; cdr3_nt: TGTGCCATCAGTGTTCGGGGGTTATACAATGAGCAGTTCTTC
v_call: TRBV12-3/TRBV12-4; d_call: TRBD1; j_call: TRBJ2-5; clone_size: few; cdr3_aa: CASSLNWDSEQTQYF; cdr3_nt: TGTGCCAGCAGTTTAAATTGGGACAGTGAACAGACCCAGTACTTC
v_call: TRBV3-1; d_call: -; j_call: TRBJ1-4; clone_size: few; cdr3_aa: CASSLYGGGEKLFF; cdr3_nt: TGTGCCAGCAGCCTATATGGGGGGGGTGAAAAACTGTTTTTT
v_call: TRBV29-1; d_call: -; j_call: TRBJ2-3; clone_size: many; cdr3_aa: CSVRQDSTDTQYF; cdr3_nt: TGCAGCGTACGACAAGATAGCACAGATACGCAGTATTTT
v_call: TRBV7-3; d_call: TRBD1; j_call: TRBJ2-7; clone_size: -; cdr3_aa: CASSFTPGQATYEQYF; cdr3_nt: TGTGCCAGCAGCTTTACACCGGGACAGGCGACCTACGAGCAGTACTTC
v_call: TRBV7-8; d_call: -; j_call: TRBJ2-7; clone_size: many; cdr3_aa: CASSRPSEGDYEQYF; cdr3_nt: TGTGCCAGCAGCCGACCTAGCGAGGGTGACTACGAGCAGTACTTC
v_call: TRBV25-1; d_call: -; j_call: TRBJ2-1; clone_size: many; cdr3_aa: CASSEYDEQFF; cdr3_nt: TGTGCCAGCAGTGAATACGATGAGCAGTTCTTC
v_call: TRBV9; d_call: -; j_call: TRBJ2-7; clone_size: -; cdr3_aa: CASGSGASGYEQYF; cdr3_nt: TGTGCCAGCGGTTCAGGGGCTAGCGGCTACGAGCAGTACTTC
v_call: TRBV6-5; d_call: TRBD1; j_call: TRBJ2-7; clone_size: many; cdr3_aa: CASRGRDRPSYEQYF; cdr3_nt: TGTGCCAGCAGAGGCCGGGACAGACCATCCTACGAGCAGTACTTC
v_call: TRBV28; d_call: TRBD2; j_call: TRBJ2-1; clone_size: many; cdr3_aa: CASRGAGGNEQFF; cdr3_nt: TGTGCCAGCAGAGGGGCGGGGGGGAATGAGCAGTTCTTC
v_call: TRBV20-1; d_call: TRBD2; j_call: TRBJ2-3; clone_size: -; cdr3_aa: CSARAPTSGITDTQYF; cdr3_nt: TGCAGTGCTAGAGCCCCGACTAGCGGGATAACAGATACGCAGTATTTT